These T cell receptor beta chains were read from a single sample in a study of T cell responses to AZD1222 COVID-19 vaccine. Clones were sequenced by immunoSEQ multiplex PCR, and TCRdb holds only the in-frame ones, with some missing. The sample lists about 79,000 clones; about 84% were seen once. The sample here was peripheral blood, taken on day 0 of AZD1222 vaccination. These receptors were obtained from an adult in good health. Both conserved end residues are part of each CDR3. D genes are given only for firm matches.

CDR3 DNA: TGTGCCAGCAGTTTATTGCAGGGTAGTAATCAGCCCCAGCATTTT; CDR3 protein: CASSLLQGSNQPQHF; V gene: TRBV27; J gene: TRBJ1-5; D gene: .
CDR3 DNA: TGTGCCAGCTCACCGTCTGGGCGGAACACTGAAGCTTTCTTT; CDR3 protein: CASSPSGRNTEAFF; V gene: TRBV18; J gene: TRBJ1-1; D gene: .
CDR3 DNA: TGTGCCAGCAGGCCAGCGGGAGGTACTGGGGCCAACGTCCTGACTTTC; CDR3 protein: CASRPAGGTGANVLTF; V gene: TRBV14; J gene: TRBJ2-6; D gene: TRBD2
CDR3 DNA: TGTGCCAGCAGCCAGGAAGGGGTTGGGGCAGATACGCAGTATTTT; CDR3 protein: CASSQEGVGADTQYF; V gene: TRBV3-1/TRBV3-2; J gene: TRBJ2-3; D gene: .
CDR3 DNA: TGTGCCTGGAGTTTCACCTTTAATCAGCCCCAGCATTTT; CDR3 protein: CAWSFTFNQPQHF; V gene: TRBV30; J gene: TRBJ1-5; D gene: .
CDR3 DNA: TGTGCCACCAGCAGATCGTCCTTCACAGATACGCAGTATTTT; CDR3 protein: CATSRSSFTDTQYF; V gene: TRBV15; J gene: TRBJ2-3; D gene: .
CDR3 DNA: TGTGCCAGCAGCAAGACAGGGAATCAGCCCCAGCATTTT; CDR3 protein: CASSKTGNQPQHF; V gene: TRBV11-1; J gene: TRBJ1-5; D gene: TRBD1
CDR3 DNA: TGTGCCAGCAGCAAAAGCTGGACAAAATATAGCAATCAGCCCCAGCATTTT; CDR3 protein: CASSKSWTKYSNQPQHF; V gene: TRBV21-1; J gene: TRBJ1-5; D gene: .
CDR3 DNA: TGTGCCAGCTCGGGGGACCTTAGGGAGACCCAGTACTTC; CDR3 protein: CASSGDLRETQYF; V gene: TRBV7-2; J gene: TRBJ2-5; D gene: .
CDR3 DNA: TGCAGCGTCAGTACAGGGATCTCTGGGGCCAACGTCCTGACTTTC; CDR3 protein: CSVSTGISGANVLTF; V gene: TRBV29-1; J gene: TRBJ2-6; D gene: .
CDR3 DNA: TGTGCCAGCAGCCAATCCGGAGGGACGGGGGGTGGCTACACCTTC; CDR3 protein: CASSQSGGTGGGYTF; V gene: TRBV3-1/TRBV3-2; J gene: TRBJ1-2; D gene: .
CDR3 DNA: TGTGCCAGCAGTTCGGTGAACACTGAAGCTTTCTTT; CDR3 protein: CASSSVNTEAFF; V gene: TRBV25-1; J gene: TRBJ1-1; D gene: .
CDR3 DNA: TGTGCCGGTCAGGCAGGGGGCGCCGCTGAAGCTTTCTTT; CDR3 protein: CAGQAGGAAEAFF; V gene: TRBV6-5; J gene: TRBJ1-1; D gene: TRBD1